Detailed here is one T cell receptor (beta chain). This record belongs to a study of regulatory T cells in long-lasting Graves disease. With 0 bases removed from V and 1 base from J, the gap between germline ends came to 4 bases. This CDR3 is built from 14 residues. Germline CDR1 reads SGDLS; CDR2 reads YYNGEE. Documented time point: persistent/refractory GD, antithyroid drugs over 5 years with positive TRAb. Generation of the TCR library employed RNA extracted from PBMCs. CDR3-region Arm-PCR and iRepertoire HTBI primers produced the TCR beta libraries. TCRdb called the multiplex PCR reads again in MiXCR, with one record for every CDR3 protein. Among 350,000 to 450,000 distinct CDR3 sequences listed, about 23% were seen once.

The material was peripheral blood mononuclear cells (PBMCs), obtained when the disease was refractory, from a patient treated with antithyroid drugs. This TCR came from a woman aged 40 to 49 with Graves disease. The chain combines TRBV9 with TRBJ2-2, with D hard to call. The CDR3 sequence: CASSVGKNTGELFF. The CDR3 coding sequence is TGTGCCAGCAGCGTAGGCAAGAACACCGGGGAGCTGTTTTTT.